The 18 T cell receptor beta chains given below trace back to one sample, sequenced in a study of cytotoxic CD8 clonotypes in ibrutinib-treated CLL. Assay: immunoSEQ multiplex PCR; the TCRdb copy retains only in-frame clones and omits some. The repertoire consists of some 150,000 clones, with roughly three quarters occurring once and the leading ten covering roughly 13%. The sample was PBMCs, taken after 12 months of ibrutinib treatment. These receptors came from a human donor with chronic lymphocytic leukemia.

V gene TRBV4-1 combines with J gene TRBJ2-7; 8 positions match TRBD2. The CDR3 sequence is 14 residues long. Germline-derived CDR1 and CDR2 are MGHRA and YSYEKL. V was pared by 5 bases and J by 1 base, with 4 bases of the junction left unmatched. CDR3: CASSTREGSYEQYF. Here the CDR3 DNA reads TGCGCCAGCAGCACCCGGGAGGGGTCCTACGAGCAGTACTTC.

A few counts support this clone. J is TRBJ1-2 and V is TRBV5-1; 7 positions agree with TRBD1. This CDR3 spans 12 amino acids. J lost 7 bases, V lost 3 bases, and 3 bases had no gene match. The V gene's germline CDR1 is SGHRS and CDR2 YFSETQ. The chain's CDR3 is CASSSNRGGYTF. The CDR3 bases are TGCGCCAGCAGCTCCAACAGGGGTGGCTACACCTTC.

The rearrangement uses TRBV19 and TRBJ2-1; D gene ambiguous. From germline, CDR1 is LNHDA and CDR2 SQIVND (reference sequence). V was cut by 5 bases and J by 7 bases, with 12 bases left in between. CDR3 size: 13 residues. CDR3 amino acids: CASSPDLANEQFF. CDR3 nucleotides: TGTGCCAGTAGTCCGGACCTGGCAAATGAGCAGTTCTTC.

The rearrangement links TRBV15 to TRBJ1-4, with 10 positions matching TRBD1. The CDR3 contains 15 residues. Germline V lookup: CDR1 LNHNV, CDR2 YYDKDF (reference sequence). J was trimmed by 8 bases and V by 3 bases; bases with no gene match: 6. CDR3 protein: CATSRAGTGVEKLFF. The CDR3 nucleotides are TGTGCCACCAGCAGGGCCGGGACAGGGGTAGAAAAACTGTTTTTT.

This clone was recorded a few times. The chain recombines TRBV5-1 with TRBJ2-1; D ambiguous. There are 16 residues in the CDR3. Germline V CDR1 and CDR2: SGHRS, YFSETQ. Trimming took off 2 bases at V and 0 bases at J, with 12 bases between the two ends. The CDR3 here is CASSFLGSSSYNEQFF. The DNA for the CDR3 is TGCGCCAGCAGCTTCCTCGGGTCGAGCTCCTACAATGAGCAGTTCTTC.

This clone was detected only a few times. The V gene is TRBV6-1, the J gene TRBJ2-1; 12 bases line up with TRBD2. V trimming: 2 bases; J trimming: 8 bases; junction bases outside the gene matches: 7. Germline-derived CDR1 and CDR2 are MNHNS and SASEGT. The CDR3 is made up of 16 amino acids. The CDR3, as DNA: TGTGCCAGCAGTGAACTCCTAGCGGGAGGGCCCTATGAGCAGTTCTTC. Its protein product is CASSELLAGGPYEQFF.

The CDR3 coding sequence is TGTGCCAGCAGCTTGGTATTGACCAGGACCGAGACAGATACGCAGTATTTT. This translates into CASSLVLTRTETDTQYF. This chain joins TRBV5-6 and TRBJ2-3; D gene unclear. The germline gives CDR1 SGHDT, CDR2 YYEEEE. The CDR3 sequence is 17 residues long. Trimming removed 0 bases at V and 3 bases at J, with 17 bases between.

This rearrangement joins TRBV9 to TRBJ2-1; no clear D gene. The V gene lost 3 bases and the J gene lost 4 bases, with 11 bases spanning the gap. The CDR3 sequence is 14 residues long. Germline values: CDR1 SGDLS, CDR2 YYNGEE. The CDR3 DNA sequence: TGTGCCAGCAGCGCAACCCCTGGATACAATGAGCAGTTCTTC. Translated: CASSATPGYNEQFF.

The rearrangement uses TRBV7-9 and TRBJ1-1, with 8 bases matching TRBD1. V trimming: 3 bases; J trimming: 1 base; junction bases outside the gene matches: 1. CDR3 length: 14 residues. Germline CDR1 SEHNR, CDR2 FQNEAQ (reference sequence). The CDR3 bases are TGTGCCAGCAGCTTGACAGGGGCGAACACTGAAGCTTTCTTT. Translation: CASSLTGANTEAFF.

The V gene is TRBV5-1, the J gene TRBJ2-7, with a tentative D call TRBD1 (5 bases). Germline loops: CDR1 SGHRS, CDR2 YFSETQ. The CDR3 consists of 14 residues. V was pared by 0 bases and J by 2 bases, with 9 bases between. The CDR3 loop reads CASSLGRATYEQYF. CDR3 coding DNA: TGCGCCAGCAGCTTGGGCAGGGCCACCTACGAGCAGTACTTC.

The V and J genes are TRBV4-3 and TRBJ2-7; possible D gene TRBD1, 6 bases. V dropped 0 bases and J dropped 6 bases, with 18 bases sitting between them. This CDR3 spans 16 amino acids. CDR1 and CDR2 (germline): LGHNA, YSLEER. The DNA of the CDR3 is TGCGCCAGCAGCCAAGATCTGAGGGGGAGTGGTGGCGAGCAGTACTTC. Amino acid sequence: CASSQDLRGSGGEQYF.

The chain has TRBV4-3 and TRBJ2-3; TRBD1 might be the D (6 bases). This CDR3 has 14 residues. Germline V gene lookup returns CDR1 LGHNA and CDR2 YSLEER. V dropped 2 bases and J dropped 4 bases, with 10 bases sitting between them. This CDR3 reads CASSQQTGADTQYF. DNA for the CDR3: TGCGCCAGCAGCCAACAGACAGGCGCAGATACGCAGTATTTT.

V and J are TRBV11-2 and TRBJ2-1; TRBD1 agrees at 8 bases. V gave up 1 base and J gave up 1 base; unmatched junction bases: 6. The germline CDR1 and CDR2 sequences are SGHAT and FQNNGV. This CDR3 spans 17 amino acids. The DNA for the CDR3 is TGTGCCAGCAGCTTAGGAGTCGGGACAGGTTCCTACAATGAGCAGTTCTTC. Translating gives CASSLGVGTGSYNEQFF. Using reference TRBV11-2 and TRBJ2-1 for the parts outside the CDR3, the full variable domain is EAGVAQSPRYKIIEKRQSVAFWCNPISGHATLYWYQQILGQGPKLLIQFQNNGVVDDSQLPKDRFSAERLKGVDSTLKIQPAKLEDSAVYLCASSLGVGTGSYNEQFFGPGTRLTVL.

CDR3 loop: CASSLSGTENEQYF. DNA for the CDR3: TGCGCCAGCAGCCTTAGCGGGACAGAAAACGAGCAGTACTTC. The chain combines TRBV5-1 with TRBJ2-7, with D maybe TRBD2 (8 bases). The CDR3 is 14 amino acids. With 4 bases removed from V and 5 bases from J, the gap between germline ends came to 16 bases. From germline, CDR1 is SGHRS and CDR2 YFSETQ.

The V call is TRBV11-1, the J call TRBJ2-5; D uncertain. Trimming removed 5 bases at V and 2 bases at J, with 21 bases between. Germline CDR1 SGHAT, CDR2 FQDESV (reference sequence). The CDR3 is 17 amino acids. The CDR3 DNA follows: TGTGCCAGCAGCGTACGAGGCTCCAGATATGCTCAAGAGACCCAGTACTTC. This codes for CASSVRGSRYAQETQYF.

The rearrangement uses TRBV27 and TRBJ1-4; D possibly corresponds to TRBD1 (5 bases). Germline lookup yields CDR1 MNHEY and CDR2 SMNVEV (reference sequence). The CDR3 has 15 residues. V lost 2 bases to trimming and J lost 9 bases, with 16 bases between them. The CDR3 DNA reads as TGTGCCAGCAGTTTACGGGGACTCCAAGTCCAAAAACTGTTTTTT. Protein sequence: CASSLRGLQVQKLFF.

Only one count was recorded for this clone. CDR3 DNA: TGCGCCAGCAGCGACGCCGGGACAGGGGCCTACGAGCAGTACTTC. Amino acid sequence: CASSDAGTGAYEQYF. The genes are TRBV5-1 and TRBJ2-7; 10 nucleotides match TRBD1. The CDR3 is 15 amino acids. The germline gives CDR1 SGHRS, CDR2 YFSETQ. V lost 4 bases and J lost 2; bases outside the gene matches: 6.

The CDR3 nucleotides read TGCGCCAGCAGCTTGTTCGGACAGGCCGGGGAAAAACTGTTTTTT. Protein sequence: CASSLFGQAGEKLFF. The V call is TRBV5-1, the J call TRBJ1-4; the match to TRBD1 covers 7 bases. The CDR3 has 15 amino acids. The V gene's germline CDR1 is SGHRS and CDR2 YFSETQ. The V segment lost 1 base and the J segment 8 bases; nucleotides outside the gene matches: 8.